Listed below are T cell receptor beta chains from one sample, sequenced in a study of cytomegalovirus exposure and HLA in healthy donors. The repertoire was sequenced with immunoSEQ multiplex PCR; TCRdb's copy has only in-frame clones and lacks some. The table lists about 140,000 clones, about 80% of them singletons, with approximately 1.9% in the top ten. Sequencing was performed on PBMCs. These receptors were taken from a woman between 40 and 50 years old in good health and CMV-seronegative. Both conserved end residues are part of each CDR3. Each record gives: clone size, D gene, J gene, V gene, CDR3 protein, CDR3 DNA. The D gene is left open where the match is weak. Size tells how often a clone was seen (once, few, many) or the class of an expanded clone, and some rows leave it out.

clone size: .; D gene: TRBD2; J gene: TRBJ2-2; V gene: TRBV7-3; CDR3 protein: CASRRTSGSSGELFF; CDR3 DNA: TGTGCCAGCAGGCGGACTAGCGGGAGTTCCGGGGAGCTGTTTTTT
clone size: .; D gene: TRBD1; J gene: TRBJ2-5; V gene: TRBV11-1; CDR3 protein: CASSSPGTGVEETQYF; CDR3 DNA: TGTGCCAGCAGCTCCCCCGGGACAGGAGTAGAAGAGACCCAGTACTTC
clone size: .; D gene: .; J gene: TRBJ2-2; V gene: TRBV4-3; CDR3 protein: CASSQEWTGASSGELFF; CDR3 DNA: TGCGCCAGCAGCCAAGAGTGGACGGGAGCTTCCTCCGGGGAGCTGTTTTTT
clone size: .; D gene: .; J gene: TRBJ2-3; V gene: TRBV28; CDR3 protein: CASSSRGMTDTQYF; CDR3 DNA: TGTGCCAGCAGTTCACGGGGGATGACAGATACGCAGTATTTT
clone size: .; D gene: TRBD1; J gene: TRBJ2-5; V gene: TRBV6-5; CDR3 protein: CASSYPGTGQETQYF; CDR3 DNA: TGTGCCAGCAGTTACCCGGGGACAGGACAAGAGACCCAGTACTTC
clone size: once; D gene: .; J gene: TRBJ2-4; V gene: TRBV5-1; CDR3 protein: CASSWRQSTDIQYF; CDR3 DNA: TGCGCCAGCAGCTGGAGACAGTCTACGGACATTCAGTACTTC
clone size: .; D gene: .; J gene: TRBJ1-1; V gene: TRBV5-4; CDR3 protein: CASSVAGRTEAFF; CDR3 DNA: TGTGCCAGCAGCGTAGCGGGGAGGACTGAAGCTTTCTTT
clone size: .; D gene: .; J gene: TRBJ2-5; V gene: TRBV6-5; CDR3 protein: CASTLNRRFQETQYF; CDR3 DNA: TGTGCCAGCACCCTCAATCGTCGGTTCCAAGAGACCCAGTACTTC
clone size: .; D gene: TRBD1; J gene: TRBJ1-1; V gene: TRBV28; CDR3 protein: CASSNRGPFEAFF; CDR3 DNA: TGTGCCAGCAGCAACAGGGGGCCCTTTGAAGCTTTCTTT
clone size: .; D gene: .; J gene: TRBJ2-7; V gene: TRBV5-8; CDR3 protein: CASSLLDSYEQYF; CDR3 DNA: TGTGCCAGCAGCTTGCTCGACAGCTATGAGCAGTACTTC
clone size: .; D gene: .; J gene: TRBJ1-4; V gene: TRBV7-2; CDR3 protein: CASSLASRGNEKLFF; CDR3 DNA: TGTGCCAGCAGCTTAGCGAGCAGGGGAAATGAAAAACTGTTTTTT
clone size: .; D gene: .; J gene: TRBJ1-2; V gene: TRBV4-1; CDR3 protein: CASSQEAGSYGYTF; CDR3 DNA: TGCGCCAGCAGCCAAGAGGCAGGGTCGTATGGCTACACCTTC
clone size: .; D gene: .; J gene: TRBJ2-1; V gene: TRBV19; CDR3 protein: CASSIPGVGFREQFF; CDR3 DNA: TGTGCCAGTAGTATACCGGGAGTTGGCTTTCGTGAGCAGTTCTTC
clone size: .; D gene: TRBD1; J gene: TRBJ2-2; V gene: TRBV6-5; CDR3 protein: CASRGWTGIPGELFF; CDR3 DNA: TGTGCCAGCAGGGGGTGGACAGGGATCCCCGGGGAGCTGTTTTTT
clone size: .; D gene: TRBD1; J gene: TRBJ1-2; V gene: TRBV9; CDR3 protein: CASSGPGQGLASYTF; CDR3 DNA: TGTGCCAGCAGCGGGCCGGGACAGGGGTTGGCAAGCTACACCTTC
clone size: medium-sized; D gene: TRBD1; J gene: TRBJ1-1; V gene: TRBV30; CDR3 protein: CAWSQDRDTEAFF; CDR3 DNA: TGTGCCTGGAGTCAGGACAGGGACACTGAAGCTTTCTTT
clone size: .; D gene: .; J gene: TRBJ1-1; V gene: TRBV7-9; CDR3 protein: CASSPPSRGGKAFF; CDR3 DNA: TGTGCCAGCAGCCCACCGTCGAGGGGGGGCAAGGCTTTCTTT
clone size: .; D gene: .; J gene: TRBJ2-7; V gene: TRBV7-6; CDR3 protein: CASSLPGKVHEQYF; CDR3 DNA: TGTGCCAGCAGCTTACCAGGAAAGGTCCACGAGCAGTACTTC
clone size: once; D gene: .; J gene: TRBJ1-1; V gene: TRBV6-5; CDR3 protein: CASSYSSRGVDTEAFF; CDR3 DNA: TGTGCCAGCAGTTACTCTTCCAGGGGAGTGGACACTGAAGCTTTCTTT
clone size: few; D gene: .; J gene: TRBJ1-5; V gene: TRBV9; CDR3 protein: CASSVAGRGQPQHF; CDR3 DNA: TGTGCCAGCAGCGTAGCAGGGAGGGGCCAGCCCCAGCATTTT
clone size: .; D gene: .; J gene: TRBJ1-1; V gene: TRBV5-1; CDR3 protein: CASSLKGPANTEAFF; CDR3 DNA: TGCGCCAGCAGCTTAAAGGGGCCCGCGAACACTGAAGCTTTCTTT
clone size: .; D gene: .; J gene: TRBJ2-2; V gene: TRBV7-9; CDR3 protein: CASSNGANTGELFF; CDR3 DNA: TGTGCCAGCAGCAACGGAGCGAACACCGGGGAGCTGTTTTTT
clone size: .; D gene: .; J gene: TRBJ1-5; V gene: TRBV5-1; CDR3 protein: CASSLAAGGFEPQHF; CDR3 DNA: TGCGCCAGCAGCCTGGCGGCGGGGGGCTTCGAGCCCCAGCATTTT
clone size: once; D gene: .; J gene: TRBJ2-6; V gene: TRBV6-1; CDR3 protein: CASSELPPTAGANVLTF; CDR3 DNA: TGTGCCAGCAGTGAACTCCCCCCAACGGCTGGGGCCAACGTCCTGACTTTC
clone size: .; D gene: .; J gene: TRBJ2-1; V gene: TRBV11-3; CDR3 protein: CASSSGSGSYNEQFF; CDR3 DNA: TGTGCCAGCAGCTCCGGATCGGGCTCCTACAATGAGCAGTTCTTC
clone size: .; D gene: TRBD1; J gene: TRBJ2-1; V gene: TRBV5-1; CDR3 protein: CASSLAQGAYNEQFF; CDR3 DNA: TGCGCCAGCAGCTTGGCCCAGGGGGCGTACAATGAGCAGTTCTTC
clone size: .; D gene: TRBD2; J gene: TRBJ2-3; V gene: TRBV19; CDR3 protein: CASEGLADTDTQYF; CDR3 DNA: TGTGCCAGTGAGGGACTAGCGGACACAGATACGCAGTATTTT
clone size: .; D gene: .; J gene: TRBJ1-1; V gene: TRBV11-1; CDR3 protein: CASSLLTGGSNTEAFF; CDR3 DNA: TGTGCCAGCAGCTTACTGACGGGGGGCTCGAACACTGAAGCTTTCTTT
clone size: few; D gene: TRBD2; J gene: TRBJ2-1; V gene: TRBV9; CDR3 protein: CASSIPGLSAYNEQFF; CDR3 DNA: TGTGCCAGCAGCATACCGGGACTAAGCGCCTACAATGAGCAGTTCTTC
clone size: .; D gene: TRBD1; J gene: TRBJ2-7; V gene: TRBV4-1; CDR3 protein: CASSRGTVTYEQYF; CDR3 DNA: TGCGCCAGCAGCCGAGGGACAGTCACCTACGAGCAGTACTTC